What follows are 30 T cell receptor beta chains derived from one specimen sequenced in a study of STAT5B mutations in CD4+ large granular lymphocyte leukemia. Assay used: immunoSEQ multiplex PCR; TCRdb lists only in-frame clones, some missing. The sample lists 20,000 to 25,000 clones, approximately 80% seen once, with 0.4% to 0.45% in the top ten. Sequencing was performed on CD4+ T cells from blood buffy coats. These receptors were taken from a human donor in good health.

The rearrangement uses TRBV6-1 and TRBJ1-2, with D hard to call. Trimming took off 3 bases at V and 5 bases at J, with 10 bases between the two ends. The CDR3 runs to 13 residues. Germline V CDR1 and CDR2: MNHNS, SASEGT. The CDR3 DNA sequence: TGTGCCAGCAGTGAGGGCAGGAGGTATGGCTACACCTTC. As protein: CASSEGRRYGYTF.

The chain is built from TRBV29-1 and TRBJ2-4; D is undetermined. The CDR3 consists of 12 residues. The V end lost 3 bases, the J end lost 0 bases, and 3 bases lay between the germline ends. CDR1 SQVTM and CDR2 ANQGSEA come from the germline V gene. CDR3 sequence (DNA): TGCAGCGTTGATATAGCCAAAAACATTCAGTACTTC. It specifies CSVDIAKNIQYF.

In its sample, this clone was seen once. The V call is TRBV5-1, the J call TRBJ1-1; no definite D call. Trimming left V 1 base short and J 4 bases short, with 11 bases between. CDR3 length: 14 amino acids. The germline V gene has CDR1 SGHRS and CDR2 YFSETQ. The CDR3: CASSLWGRGTEAFF. The CDR3 nucleotides read TGCGCCAGCAGCTTGTGGGGTCGGGGCACTGAAGCTTTCTTT. Supplemented by reference TRBV5-1 and TRBJ1-1, the full variable domain reads KAGVTQTPRYLIKTRGQQVTLSCSPISGHRSVSWYQQTPGQGLQFLFEYFSETQRNKGNFPGRFSGRQFSNSRSEMNVSTLELGDSALYLCASSLWGRGTEAFFGQGTRLTVV.

This clone was seen a few times. The chain links TRBV30 to TRBJ1-2, with D unclear. Trimming shortened V by 0 bases and J by 8 bases, and 10 bases separated the two germline ends. The CDR3 sequence is 12 residues long. The germline V gene encodes CDR1 GTSNPN and CDR2 SVGIG (reference sequence). The CDR3 DNA reads as TGTGCCTGGAGTGTGTTAGGGCGCGGCTACACCTTC. This codes for CAWSVLGRGYTF.

V gene TRBV7-8 combines with J gene TRBJ2-1; a possible D gene is TRBD1 (6 bases). This CDR3 has 15 amino acids. V shed 5 bases and J shed 2 bases, with 13 bases lying between them. Germline lookup yields CDR1 SGHVS and CDR2 FQNEAQ. Here the CDR3 reads CASSPRGMPYNEQFF. The CDR3 DNA reads TGTGCCAGCAGCCCCAGGGGTATGCCCTACAATGAGCAGTTCTTC.

This chain connects TRBV2 to TRBJ2-1; a weak D match, TRBD2 (6 bases). V was shortened by 7 bases and J by 7 bases, with 23 bases between the two germline ends. Germline V gene lookup returns CDR1 SNHLY and CDR2 FYNNEI. This CDR3 spans 16 amino acids. The CDR3 DNA reads as TGTGCCAGCAACCCCACCACTAGATCGGAGGGGAATGAGCAGTTCTTC. Translated, it gives CASNPTTRSEGNEQFF.

This clone has only one observation. The V gene is TRBV28, the J gene TRBJ1-2; D perhaps matches TRBD1 (5 bases). CDR3 size: 13 residues. V dropped 10 bases and J dropped 1 base, with 13 bases sitting between them. Looked up from germline, CDR1 is MDHEN and CDR2 is SYDVKM. CDR3 region: CATQPGGNYGYTF. For the CDR3, the DNA is TGTGCCACTCAACCCGGGGGTAACTATGGCTACACCTTC.

The rearrangement uses TRBV7-9 and TRBJ1-5; TRBD1 aligns across 8 bases. The CDR3 loop spans 14 amino acids. V was clipped by 5 bases and J by 7 bases; unmatched bases: 7. Germline V CDR1 and CDR2: SEHNR, FQNEAQ (reference sequence). CDR3 amino acids: CASSIGQGGQPQHF. The CDR3 DNA sequence: TGTGCCAGCAGCATAGGACAGGGAGGCCAGCCCCAGCATTTT.

This chain connects TRBV4-1 to TRBJ2-7; D not resolved. Germline CDR1 reads MGHRA; CDR2 reads YSYEKL. The germline V and J ends were trimmed by 0 bases and 3 bases, with 9 bases remaining between them. The CDR3 loop spans 14 amino acids. CDR3 in DNA: TGCGCCAGCAGCCAAGATGGGTTGTACTACGAGCAGTACTTC. Translated: CASSQDGLYYEQYF.

The chain is built from TRBV19 and TRBJ1-1; D is unresolved. This CDR3 comprises 13 residues. CDR1 is LNHDA and CDR2 is SQIVND in the germline V gene (reference sequence). Trimming removed 6 bases at V and 0 bases at J, with 8 bases between. The CDR3 reads CASRLGLNTEAFF. DNA of the CDR3: TGTGCCAGTAGATTGGGATTGAACACTGAAGCTTTCTTT. Full variable domain (rest looked up from reference TRBV19 and TRBJ1-1): DGGITQSPKYLFRKEGQNVTLSCEQNLNHDAMYWYRQDPGQGLRLIYYSQIVNDFQKGDIAEGYSVSREKKESFPLTVTSAQKNPTAFYLCASRLGLNTEAFFGQGTRLTVV.

The V call is TRBV6-5, the J call TRBJ1-3; D unclear. Germline V gives CDR1 MNHEY, CDR2 SVGAGI. This CDR3 is 14 amino acids long. V was shortened by 4 bases and J by 0 bases, with 7 bases between the two germline ends. The CDR3 nucleotides read TGTGCCAGCAGTTTGACCTTCTCTGGAAACACCATATATTTT. Encoded protein: CASSLTFSGNTIYF.

A single count supports this clone. V is TRBV11-2 and J is TRBJ2-7; 11 nucleotides match TRBD2. CDR3 length: 15 amino acids. V lost 5 bases and J lost 2; bases outside the gene matches: 5. Germline lookup yields CDR1 SGHAT and CDR2 FQNNGV. This CDR3 is CASSTGLAAPYEQYF. The DNA for the CDR3 is TGTGCCAGCAGCACGGGACTAGCGGCCCCCTACGAGCAGTACTTC.

This chain uses TRBV19 with TRBJ1-4; TRBD1 agrees at 8 bases. The CDR3 contains 15 residues. V shed 7 bases and J 0 bases; nucleotides not matched to a gene: 4. Germline V CDR1 and CDR2: LNHDA, SQIVND (reference sequence). The DNA for the CDR3 is TGTGCCAGTAACTCACAGGGGGCAACTAATGAAAAACTGTTTTTT. Its translation is CASNSQGATNEKLFF.

The chain couples TRBV5-1 to TRBJ2-1; TRBD2 might be the D (5 bases). The CDR3 is made up of 14 amino acids. Germline V gene data show CDR1 as SGHRS and CDR2 as YFSETQ. Deletions cut 0 bases from V and 5 bases from J, with 9 bases between. CDR3 DNA: TGCGCCAGCAGCTTGGGGACTGGCGACAATGAGCAGTTCTTC. Amino acids: CASSLGTGDNEQFF.

This clone was picked up one time. The chain employs TRBV30 and TRBJ1-1, with D uncertain. Looked up from germline, CDR1 is GTSNPN and CDR2 is SVGIG (reference sequence). The CDR3 covers 14 residues. V lost 3 bases to trimming and J lost 4 bases, with 15 bases between them. CDR3 sequence reads: CAWRSPFAFTEAFF. In nucleotides, the CDR3 is TGTGCCTGGAGGTCCCCATTCGCATTCACTGAAGCTTTCTTT.

V and J are TRBV7-8 and TRBJ2-7, with 9 bases lining up with TRBD2. Trimming took 0 bases from V and 5 from J; bases not matched to a gene: 17. CDR3 length: 19 amino acids. Germline assignment: CDR1 SGHVS and CDR2 FQNEAQ. The DNA of the CDR3 is TGTGCCAGCAGCTTAGCCAGGTCGAGCGGGAGGCGAATTGGACACGAGCAGTACTTC. Translated: CASSLARSSGRRIGHEQYF. Full variable domain (missing parts from reference TRBV7-8 and TRBJ2-7): GAGVSQSPRYKVAKRGQDVALRCDPISGHVSLFWYQQALGQGPEFLTYFQNEAQLDKSGLPSDRFFAERPEGSVSTLKIQRTQQEDSAVYLCASSLARSSGRRIGHEQYFGPGTRLTVT.

Only a few counts were recorded for this clone. The chain has TRBV13 and TRBJ2-5, with TRBD2 identical over 8 bases. Per the germline V gene, CDR1 is PRHDT and CDR2 is FYEKMQ (reference sequence). Unmatched junction bases numbered 2, after V lost 0 bases and J lost 5 bases. The CDR3 is 14 residues long. CDR3 nucleotides: TGTGCCAGCAGCTTAGGCCTAGCGGGCGAGACCCAGTACTTC. Protein product: CASSLGLAGETQYF.

The V call is TRBV30, the J call TRBJ1-5; D remains ambiguous. The germline V gene has CDR1 GTSNPN and CDR2 SVGIG (reference sequence). CDR3 length: 13 residues. V was clipped by 0 bases and J by 0 bases, with 3 bases between them. The DNA of the CDR3 is TGTGCCTGGAGTGTAGATAGCAATCAGCCCCAGCATTTT. The encoded protein is CAWSVDSNQPQHF.

The chain carries TRBV4-1 and TRBJ1-6, with a weak D call TRBD1 (6 bases). CDR1 is MGHRA and CDR2 is YSYEKL in the germline V gene. Trimming pared 1 base from V and 7 bases from J, leaving 11 bases between. The CDR3 runs to 15 residues. CDR3 region: CASSQGPGTNSPLHF. The CDR3 DNA reads TGCGCCAGCAGCCAAGGGCCGGGGACAAATTCACCCCTCCACTTT.

The V gene is TRBV5-4, the J gene TRBJ1-1; D possibly corresponds to TRBD1 (5 bases). Trimming removed 3 bases from V and 0 bases from J, with 6 bases in between. The CDR3 is 13 residues long. The germline gives CDR1 SGHNT, CDR2 YYREEE (reference sequence). CDR3 residues: CASSSRVNTEAFF. The CDR3 nucleotides are TGTGCCAGCAGCTCCAGGGTGAACACTGAAGCTTTCTTT.

In its sample, this clone was seen once. CDR3 sequence: CASSQDTSGHFGSYEQYF. CDR3 DNA: TGCGCCAGCAGCCAAGATACTAGCGGGCATTTTGGCTCCTACGAGCAGTACTTC. This rearrangement joins TRBV4-1 to TRBJ2-5; 9 bases agree with TRBD2. The DNA end is more similar to TRBJ2-7, so the J call may be wrong. CDR1 and CDR2 (germline): MGHRA, YSYEKL. There are 18 residues in the CDR3.

This sequence joins TRBV7-9 and TRBJ1-5; TRBD1 matches 7 bases. J was trimmed by 7 bases and V by 1 base; bases with no gene match: 7. Germline V gene data show CDR1 as SEHNR and CDR2 as FQNEAQ (reference sequence). The CDR3 totals 15 residues. The CDR3 bases are TGTGCCAGCAGCTTAGGACAGGGTAGGAGACAGCCCCAGCATTTT. Protein: CASSLGQGRRQPQHF.

The chain uses TRBV30 and TRBJ2-2, with 8 positions matching TRBD2. The CDR3 is made up of 16 amino acids. Losses at the gene ends were 5 bases for V and 0 bases for J; bases not matched to a gene: 8. Germline loops: CDR1 GTSNPN, CDR2 SVGIG (reference sequence). The CDR3 reads CAWGGLAGTNTGELFF. In nucleotides, the CDR3 is TGTGCCTGGGGCGGACTAGCCGGAACGAACACCGGGGAGCTGTTTTTT.

The chain joins TRBV18 to TRBJ2-7; possibly TRBD2 for D (5 bases). Germline V CDR1 and CDR2: KGHSH, LQKENI. V lost 3 bases, J lost 0 bases, and 15 bases lay in between. The CDR3 is 16 amino acids. The CDR3 spells CASSPNVDGNSYEQYF. DNA of the CDR3: TGTGCCAGCTCACCGAATGTCGACGGGAACTCCTACGAGCAGTACTTC.

V usage is TRBV10-3 and J usage is TRBJ2-1; D is ambiguous. Trimming cost V 5 bases and J 2 bases, with 10 bases left between them. The CDR3 totals 14 residues. Germline CDR1 ENHRY, CDR2 SYGVKD. CDR3 DNA: TGTGCCATCAGTCAATCCCGGGCCTACAATGAGCAGTTCTTC. Amino acid sequence: CAISQSRAYNEQFF.

The chain has TRBV5-4 and TRBJ2-1; TRBD2 matches 15 bases. CDR1 and CDR2 (germline): SGHNT, YYREEE (reference sequence). V gave up 4 bases and J gave up 7 bases; unmatched junction bases: 3. This CDR3 region has 15 residues. CDR3: CASSVGLAGGNEQFF. The CDR3 region has the DNA TGTGCCAGCAGCGTTGGACTAGCGGGAGGGAATGAGCAGTTCTTC. Combining the CDR3 with reference TRBV5-4 and TRBJ2-1 gives the whole variable domain ETGVTQSPTHLIKTRGQQVTLRCSSQSGHNTVSWYQQALGQGPQFIFQYYREEENGRGNFPPRFSGLQFPNYSSELNVNALELDDSALYLCASSVGLAGGNEQFFGPGTRLTVL.

This chain joins TRBV9 and TRBJ2-5; 7 bases line up with TRBD2. The V segment lost 2 bases and the J segment 1 base; nucleotides outside the gene matches: 14. The germline V gene has CDR1 SGDLS and CDR2 YYNGEE. This CDR3 is 18 amino acids long. CDR3 residues: CASSVAVAGRAGQETQYF. In nucleotides, the CDR3 is TGTGCCAGCAGCGTGGCGGTGGCGGGGAGGGCTGGCCAAGAGACCCAGTACTTC.

The chain has TRBV11-3 and TRBJ1-1; TRBD1 might be the D (5 bases). Per germline, CDR1 SGHNT and CDR2 YENEEA. The CDR3 covers 14 residues. Deletions cut 5 bases from V and 5 bases from J, with 15 bases between. Written as DNA, the CDR3 is TGTGCCAGCAGCGACAGCCCCCGGGGGACTGAAGCTTTCTTT. Its translation is CASSDSPRGTEAFF.

The gene calls are TRBV10-3 and TRBJ2-5, with 7 bases that match TRBD2. This CDR3 is built from 15 residues. J lost 4 bases, V lost 6 bases, and 11 bases had no gene match. Looked up from germline, CDR1 is ENHRY and CDR2 is SYGVKD. CDR3 sequence: CAIRSGAGALETQYF. The CDR3 nucleotides are TGTGCCATCAGATCCGGGGCGGGAGCTTTAGAGACCCAGTACTTC.

This clone turned up a few times. V is TRBV7-9 and J is TRBJ1-4; D not resolved. The CDR3 has 14 amino acids. V lost 1 base, J lost 5 bases, and 8 bases lay in between. Germline CDR1 SEHNR, CDR2 FQNEAQ (reference sequence). CDR3 protein: CASSLETENEKLFF. DNA of the CDR3: TGTGCCAGCAGCTTAGAGACGGAGAATGAAAAACTGTTTTTT.